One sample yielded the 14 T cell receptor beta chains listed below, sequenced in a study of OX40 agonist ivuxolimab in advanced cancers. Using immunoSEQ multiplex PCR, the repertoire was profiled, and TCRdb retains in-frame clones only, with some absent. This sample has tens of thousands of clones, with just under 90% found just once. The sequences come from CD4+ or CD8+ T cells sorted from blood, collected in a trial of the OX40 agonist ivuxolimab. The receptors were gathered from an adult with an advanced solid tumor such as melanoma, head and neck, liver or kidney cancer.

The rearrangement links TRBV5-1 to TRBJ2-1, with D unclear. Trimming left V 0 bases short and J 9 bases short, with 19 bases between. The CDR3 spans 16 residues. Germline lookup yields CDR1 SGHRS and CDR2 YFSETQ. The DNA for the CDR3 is TGCGCCAGCAGCTTGGGCCTTGCCAGTGACTTGACTGAGCAGTTCTTC. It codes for CASSLGLASDLTEQFF.

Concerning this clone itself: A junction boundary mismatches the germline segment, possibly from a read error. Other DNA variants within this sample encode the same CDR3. Here the CDR3 reads CAISDPWSRSNYGYTF. The CDR3 DNA reads TGTGCCATCAGTGACCCTTGGTCCAGGTCTAACTATGGCTACACCTTT. The chain couples TRBV10-3 to TRBJ1-2, with D unresolved. Germline V lookup: CDR1 ENHRY, CDR2 SYGVKD. CDR3 length: 16 amino acids.

CDR3 in amino acids: CATSRERQIGQETQYF. In DNA, the CDR3 is TGTGCCACCAGCAGAGAACGTCAAATTGGGCAAGAGACCCAGTACTTC. The V call is TRBV15, the J call TRBJ2-5, with unresolved D. The V end lost 0 bases, the J end lost 2 bases, and 13 bases lay between the germline ends. There are 16 residues in the CDR3. Germline CDR1 and CDR2: LNHNV and YYDKDF (reference sequence).

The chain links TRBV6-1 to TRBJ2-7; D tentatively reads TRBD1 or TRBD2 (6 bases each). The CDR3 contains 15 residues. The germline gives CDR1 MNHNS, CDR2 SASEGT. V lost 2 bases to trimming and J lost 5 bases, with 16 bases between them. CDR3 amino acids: CASSERVGGTNEQYF. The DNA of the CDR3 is TGTGCCAGCAGTGAACGAGTAGGGGGGACAAACGAGCAGTACTTC.

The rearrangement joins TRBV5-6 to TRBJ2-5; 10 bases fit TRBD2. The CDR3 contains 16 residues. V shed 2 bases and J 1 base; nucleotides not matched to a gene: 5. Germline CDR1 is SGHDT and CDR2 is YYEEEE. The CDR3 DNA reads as TGTGCCAGCAGCTTCCTTGGGACTAGCGCCCAAGAGACCCAGTACTTC. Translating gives CASSFLGTSAQETQYF. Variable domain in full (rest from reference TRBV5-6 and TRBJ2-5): DAGVTQSPTHLIKTRGQQVTLRCSPKSGHDTVSWYQQALGQGPQFIFQYYEEEERQRGNFPDRFSGHQFPNYSSELNVNALLLGDSALYLCASSFLGTSAQETQYFGPGTRLLVL.

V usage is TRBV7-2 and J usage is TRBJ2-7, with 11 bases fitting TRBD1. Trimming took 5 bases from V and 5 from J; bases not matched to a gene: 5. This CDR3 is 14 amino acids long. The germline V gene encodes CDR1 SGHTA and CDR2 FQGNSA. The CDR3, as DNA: TGTGCCAGCAGCCGCGGACAGGGGGCACACGAGCAGTACTTC. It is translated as CASSRGQGAHEQYF. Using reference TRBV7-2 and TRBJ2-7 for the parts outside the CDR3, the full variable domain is GAGVSQSPSNKVTEKGKDVELRCDPISGHTALYWYRQSLGQGLEFLIYFQGNSAPDKSGLPSDRFSAERTGGSVSTLTIQRTQQEDSAVYLCASSRGQGAHEQYFGPGTRLTVT.

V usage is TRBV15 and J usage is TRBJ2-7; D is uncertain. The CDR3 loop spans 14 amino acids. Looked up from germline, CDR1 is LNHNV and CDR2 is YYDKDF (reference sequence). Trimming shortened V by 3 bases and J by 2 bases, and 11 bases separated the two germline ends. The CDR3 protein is CATSRFRGPYEQYF. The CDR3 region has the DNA TGTGCCACCAGCAGGTTTCGTGGACCCTACGAGCAGTACTTC.

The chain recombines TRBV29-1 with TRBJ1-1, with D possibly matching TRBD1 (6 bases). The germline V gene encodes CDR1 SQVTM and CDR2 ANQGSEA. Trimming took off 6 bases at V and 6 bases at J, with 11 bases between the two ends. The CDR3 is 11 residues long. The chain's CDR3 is CSVRPGAEAFF. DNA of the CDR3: TGCAGCGTACGCCCAGGGGCTGAAGCTTTCTTT.

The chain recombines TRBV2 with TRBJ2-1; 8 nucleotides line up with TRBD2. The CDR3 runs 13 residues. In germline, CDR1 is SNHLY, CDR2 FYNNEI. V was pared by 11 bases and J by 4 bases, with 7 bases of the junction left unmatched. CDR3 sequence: CASGSGNYNEQFF. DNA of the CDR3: TGTGCCTCAGGTAGCGGGAATTACAATGAGCAGTTCTTC.

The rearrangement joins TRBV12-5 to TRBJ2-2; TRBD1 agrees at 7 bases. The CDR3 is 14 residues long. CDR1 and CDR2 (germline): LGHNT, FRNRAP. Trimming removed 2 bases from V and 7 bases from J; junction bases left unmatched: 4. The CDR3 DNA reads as TGTGCTAGTGGTTTGACTACAGGGGTCGGGGAGCTGTTTTTT. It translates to CASGLTTGVGELFF.

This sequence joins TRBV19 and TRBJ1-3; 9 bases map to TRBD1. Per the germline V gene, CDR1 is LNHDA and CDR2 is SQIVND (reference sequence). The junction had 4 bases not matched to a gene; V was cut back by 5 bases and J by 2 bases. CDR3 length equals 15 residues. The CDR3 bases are TGTGCCAGTAGTCAGGGACAGGGAACTGGAAACACCATATATTTT. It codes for CASSQGQGTGNTIYF.

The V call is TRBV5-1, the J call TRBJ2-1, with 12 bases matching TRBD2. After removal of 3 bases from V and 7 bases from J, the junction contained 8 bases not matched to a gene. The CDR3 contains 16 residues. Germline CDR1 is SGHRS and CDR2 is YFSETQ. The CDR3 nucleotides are TGCGCCAGCAGCTCGAATCTAGCGGGGGGGCGTAATGAGCAGTTCTTC. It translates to CASSSNLAGGRNEQFF.

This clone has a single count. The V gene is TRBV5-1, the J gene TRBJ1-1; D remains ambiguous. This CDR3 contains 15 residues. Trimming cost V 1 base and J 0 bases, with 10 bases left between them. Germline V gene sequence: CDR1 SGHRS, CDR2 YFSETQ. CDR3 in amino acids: CASSLIGFLNTEAFF. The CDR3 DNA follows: TGCGCCAGCAGCTTGATCGGCTTTCTGAACACTGAAGCTTTCTTT.

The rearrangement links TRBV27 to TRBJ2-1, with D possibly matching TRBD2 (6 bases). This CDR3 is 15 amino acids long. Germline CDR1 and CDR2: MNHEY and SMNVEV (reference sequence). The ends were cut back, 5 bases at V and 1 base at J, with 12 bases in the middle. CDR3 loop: CASSPGTWSYNEQFF. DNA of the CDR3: TGTGCCAGCAGTCCAGGGACTTGGTCCTACAATGAGCAGTTCTTC.